The rows below give T cell receptor beta chains drawn from one sample of a study of beta chain features in type 1 diabetes. Profiled with immunoSEQ multiplex PCR; TCRdb holds only in-frame clones, not every one. The sample shows about 140,000 clones, less than 9% of them seen only once. Sample: central memory CD4+ T cells from blood. These receptors all come from a woman aged 25-40 years in good health. Each CDR3 is given with its conserved first and last residue. Fields, in order: V gene, CDR3 length, J gene, D gene, clone size, CDR3 DNA, CDR3 protein. The D gene is left open where the match is weak. A row's size may be missing; if present it is once, few, many or a size class.

>TRBV4-2|15|TRBJ1-2|TRBD1|-
TGTGCCAGCAGCCGAGAGACAGGGGGCCGGTATGGCTACACCTTC
CASSRETGGRYGYTF
>TRBV13|15|TRBJ2-1|TRBD2|-
TGTGCCAGCAGCCCTCTAGCGGGAAGAGGCGATGAGCAGTTCTTC
CASSPLAGRGDEQFF
>TRBV28|14|TRBJ1-1|-|-
TGTGCCAGCATTCCCGGACAGATGAACACTGAAGCTTTCTTT
CASIPGQMNTEAFF
>TRBV7-2|12|TRBJ1-2|-|-
TGTGCCAGCAGCTTAAACACCTATGGCTACACCTTC
CASSLNTYGYTF
>TRBV6-5|15|TRBJ2-3|TRBD2|-
TGTGCCAGCAGCGGGACTAGCGTGAGCACAGATACGCAGTATTTT
CASSGTSVSTDTQYF
>TRBV28|14|TRBJ2-7|-|few
TGTGCCAGCAAGAAAAGCGGACCCTCCTACGAGCAGTACTTC
CASKKSGPSYEQYF
>TRBV7-2|13|TRBJ2-1|-|few
TGTGCCAGCAGCTTCCCGGGAGCGGATGAGCAGTTCTTC
CASSFPGADEQFF
>TRBV5-1|13|TRBJ2-7|-|few
TGCGCCAGCAGCTTGCCGGGGGCCTACGAGCAGTACTTC
CASSLPGAYEQYF
>TRBV28|16|TRBJ2-1|TRBD1|many
TGTGCCAGCAGTATCCCCGGGACAGGATGGTACAATGAGCAGTTCTTC
CASSIPGTGWYNEQFF
>TRBV7-9|16|TRBJ2-1|TRBD2|many
TGTGCCAGCAGCGCGGCGACTAGCGGGAGTGGCAATGAGCAGTTCTTC
CASSAATSGSGNEQFF
>TRBV6-5|15|TRBJ1-1|TRBD1|-
TGTGCCACCTACCAGACAGGGAGAATGAACACTGAAGCTTTCTTT
CATYQTGRMNTEAFF
>TRBV30|13|TRBJ1-3|TRBD1|-
TGTGCCTCTGACAGGGGGGTTGGAAACACCATATATTTT
CASDRGVGNTIYF
>TRBV18|15|TRBJ1-1|-|-
TGTGCCAGCTCACCAACCGCGGTGATTCACACTGAAGCTTTCTTT
CASSPTAVIHTEAFF
>TRBV5-1|15|TRBJ2-2|-|few
TGCGCCAGCAGCTTCGCCCACGTCGGCACCGGGGAGCTGTTTTTT
CASSFAHVGTGELFF
>TRBV30|14|TRBJ2-7|TRBD1|-
TGTGCCTGGAGGGGACAGACCATATCCTACGAGCAGTACTTC
CAWRGQTISYEQYF
>TRBV28|17|TRBJ2-5|-|-
TGTGCCAGCAGTGAATCGACAGGTGTTGGGGTTCGGGAGACCCAGTACTTC
CASSESTGVGVRETQYF
>TRBV5-6|13|TRBJ2-2|-|-
TGTGCCAGCAGCTTGTGGAGGGCCGGGGAGCTGTTTTTT
CASSLWRAGELFF
>TRBV18|14|TRBJ1-4|TRBD1|-
TGTGCCAGCTCACGGGACAGGGGAAATGAAAAACTGTTTTTT
CASSRDRGNEKLFF
>TRBV13|14|TRBJ2-6|-|many
TGTGCCAGCAGCTATGGTAGAGGGGCCAACGTCCTGACTTTC
CASSYGRGANVLTF
>TRBV28|15|TRBJ2-2|TRBD2|few
TGTGCCAGCTGTAGTAGCGGGCATAGGTCCGGGGAGCTGTTTTTT
CASCSSGHRSGELFF
>TRBV7-9|15|TRBJ2-7|-|-
TGTGCCAGCAGCTTAGAGGCAGGTGGCAGCTACGAGCAGTACTTC
CASSLEAGGSYEQYF
>TRBV4-3|15|TRBJ2-3|TRBD2|-
TGCGCCAGCGCCAGCGGGGGCGGGGGCACAGATACGCAGTATTTT
CASASGGGGTDTQYF
>TRBV28|19|TRBJ2-1|TRBD1|-
TGTGCCAGCAGTTCTTCTTCGGACAGGCCTCCTATAAACCGATGGGAGCAGTTCTTC
CASSSSSDRPPINRWEQFF